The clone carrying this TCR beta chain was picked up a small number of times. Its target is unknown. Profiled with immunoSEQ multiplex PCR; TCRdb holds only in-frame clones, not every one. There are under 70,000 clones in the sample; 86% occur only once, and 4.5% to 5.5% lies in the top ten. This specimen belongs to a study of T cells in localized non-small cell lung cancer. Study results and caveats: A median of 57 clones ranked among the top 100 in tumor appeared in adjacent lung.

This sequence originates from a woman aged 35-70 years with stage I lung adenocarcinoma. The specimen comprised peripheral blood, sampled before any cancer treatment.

Here the CDR3 reads CASSGAPMNTEAFF. The CDR3 DNA sequence: TGCGCCAGCAGTGGCGCGCCGATGAACACTGAAGCTTTCTTT. The rearrangement joins TRBV10-2 to TRBJ1-1; no reliable D call. The CDR3 sequence is 14 residues long. Germline V gene lookup returns CDR1 WSHSY and CDR2 SAAADI. With 4 bases removed from V and 0 bases from J, the gap between germline ends came to 9 bases.